The source of this T cell receptor (beta chain) is a study of T cell responses to AZD1222 COVID-19 vaccine. Assay used: immunoSEQ multiplex PCR; TCRdb lists only in-frame clones, some missing. There are around 99,000 clones in the sample; about 89% occur only once, and roughly 5.6% lies in the top ten. This TCR derives from an adult who received the AZD1222 COVID-19 vaccine. Sample: peripheral blood, taken 28 days after the second AZD1222 dose.

CDR3 protein: CASRTGTGLYEQYF. The CDR3 nucleotides are TGTGCCAGCAGGACCGGGACAGGTCTCTACGAGCAGTACTTC. The V gene is TRBV6-5, the J gene TRBJ2-7; 8 positions agree with TRBD1. Unmatched junction bases numbered 7, after V lost 6 bases and J lost 3 bases. The germline V gene encodes CDR1 MNHEY and CDR2 SVGAGI. This CDR3 contains 14 residues.